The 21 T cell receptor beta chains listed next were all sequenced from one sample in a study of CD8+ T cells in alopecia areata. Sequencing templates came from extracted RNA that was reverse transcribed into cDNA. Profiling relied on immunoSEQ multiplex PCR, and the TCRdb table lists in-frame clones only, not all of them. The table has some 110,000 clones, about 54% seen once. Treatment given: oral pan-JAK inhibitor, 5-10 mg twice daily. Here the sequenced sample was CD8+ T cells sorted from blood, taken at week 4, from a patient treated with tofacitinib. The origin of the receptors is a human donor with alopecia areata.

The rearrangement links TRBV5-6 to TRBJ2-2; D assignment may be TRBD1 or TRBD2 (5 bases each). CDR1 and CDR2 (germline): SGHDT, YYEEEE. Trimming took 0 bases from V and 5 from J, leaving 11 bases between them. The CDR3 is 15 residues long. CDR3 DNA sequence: TGTGCCAGCAGCTTGGGGACACGGAGGACCGGGGAGCTGTTTTTT. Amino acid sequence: CASSLGTRRTGELFF.

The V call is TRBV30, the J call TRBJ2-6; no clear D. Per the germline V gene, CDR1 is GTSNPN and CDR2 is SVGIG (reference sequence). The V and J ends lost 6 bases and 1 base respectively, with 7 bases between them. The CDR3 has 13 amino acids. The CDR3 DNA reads TGTGCCTGTTTGGAGTCTGGGGCCAACGTCCTGACTTTC. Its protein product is CACLESGANVLTF.

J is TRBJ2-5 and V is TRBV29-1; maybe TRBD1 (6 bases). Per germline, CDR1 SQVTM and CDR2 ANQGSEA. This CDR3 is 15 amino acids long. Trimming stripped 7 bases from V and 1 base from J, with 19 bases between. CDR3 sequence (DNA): TGCAGCGCCCCGCTGGACAGACTCCTCCAAGAGACCCAGTACTTC. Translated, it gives CSAPLDRLLQETQYF.

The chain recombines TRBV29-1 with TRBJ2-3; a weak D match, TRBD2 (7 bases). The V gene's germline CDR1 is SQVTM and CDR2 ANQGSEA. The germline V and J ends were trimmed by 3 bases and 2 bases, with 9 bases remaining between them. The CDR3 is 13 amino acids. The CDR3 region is CSVDGGHTDTQYF. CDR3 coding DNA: TGCAGCGTTGACGGGGGGCACACAGATACGCAGTATTTT.

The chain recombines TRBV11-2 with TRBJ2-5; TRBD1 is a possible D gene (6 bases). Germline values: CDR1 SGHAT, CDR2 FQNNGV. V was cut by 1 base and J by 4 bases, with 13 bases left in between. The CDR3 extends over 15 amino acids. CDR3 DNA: TGTGCCAGCAGCTTAGGCGACAGGTGGGGAGAGACCCAGTACTTC. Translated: CASSLGDRWGETQYF. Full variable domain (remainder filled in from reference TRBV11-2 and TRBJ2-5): EAGVAQSPRYKIIEKRQSVAFWCNPISGHATLYWYQQILGQGPKLLIQFQNNGVVDDSQLPKDRFSAERLKGVDSTLKIQPAKLEDSAVYLCASSLGDRWGETQYFGPGTRLLVL.

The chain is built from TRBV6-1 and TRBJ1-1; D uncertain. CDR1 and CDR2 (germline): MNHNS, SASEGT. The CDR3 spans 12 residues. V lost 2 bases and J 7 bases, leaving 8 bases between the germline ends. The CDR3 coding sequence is TGTGCCAGCAGTGAATCGATAGGTGAAGCTTTCTTT. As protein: CASSESIGEAFF.

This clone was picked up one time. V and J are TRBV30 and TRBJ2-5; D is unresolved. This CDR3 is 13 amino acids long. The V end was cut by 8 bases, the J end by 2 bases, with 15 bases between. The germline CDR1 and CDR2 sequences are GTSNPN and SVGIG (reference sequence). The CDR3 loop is CAGGEVSQETQYF. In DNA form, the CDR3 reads TGTGCCGGTGGAGAGGTCAGTCAAGAGACCCAGTACTTC.

This CDR3 is CASSIVRAENEQFF. CDR3 nucleotides: TGTGCCAGTAGTATAGTCAGGGCGGAGAATGAGCAGTTCTTC. The genes are TRBV19 and TRBJ2-1; D is perhaps TRBD1 (5 bases). Trimming removed 1 base from V and 7 bases from J, with 11 bases in between. The germline CDR1 and CDR2 sequences are LNHDA and SQIVND (reference sequence). The CDR3 is 14 residues long. The entire variable domain, with the rest obtained from reference TRBV19 and TRBJ2-1, is as follows: DGGITQSPKYLFRKEGQNVTLSCEQNLNHDAMYWYRQDPGQGLRLIYYSQIVNDFQKGDIAEGYSVSREKKESFPLTVTSAQKNPTAFYLCASSIVRAENEQFFGPGTRLTVL.

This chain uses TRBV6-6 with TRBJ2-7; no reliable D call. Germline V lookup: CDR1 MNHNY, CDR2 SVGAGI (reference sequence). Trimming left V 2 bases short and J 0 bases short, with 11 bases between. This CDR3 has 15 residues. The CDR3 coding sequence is TGTGCCAGCAGTTACGGGCAGCCTCCCTCCTACGAGCAGTACTTC. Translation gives CASSYGQPPSYEQYF.

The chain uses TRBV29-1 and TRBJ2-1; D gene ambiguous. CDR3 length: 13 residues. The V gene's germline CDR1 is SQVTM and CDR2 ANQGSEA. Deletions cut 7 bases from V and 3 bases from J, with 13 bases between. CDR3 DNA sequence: TGCAGCGGAAAAGGTGCGCTCTACAATGAGCAGTTCTTC. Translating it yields CSGKGALYNEQFF.

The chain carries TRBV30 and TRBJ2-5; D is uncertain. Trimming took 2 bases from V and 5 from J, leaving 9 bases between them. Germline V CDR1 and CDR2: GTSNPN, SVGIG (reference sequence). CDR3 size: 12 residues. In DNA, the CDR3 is TGTGCCTGGAGTACTGCGGACGAGACCCAGTACTTC. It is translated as CAWSTADETQYF.

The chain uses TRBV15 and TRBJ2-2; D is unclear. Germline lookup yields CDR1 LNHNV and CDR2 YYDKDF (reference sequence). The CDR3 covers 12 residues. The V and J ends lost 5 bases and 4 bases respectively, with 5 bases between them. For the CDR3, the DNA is TGTGCCACCAGCCTTCGCACCGGGGAGCTGTTTTTT. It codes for CATSLRTGELFF.

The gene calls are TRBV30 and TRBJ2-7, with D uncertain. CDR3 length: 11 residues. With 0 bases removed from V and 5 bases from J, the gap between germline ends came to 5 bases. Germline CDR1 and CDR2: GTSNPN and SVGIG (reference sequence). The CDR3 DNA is TGTGCCTGGAGTGTAAACCACGAGCAGTACTTC. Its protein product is CAWSVNHEQYF.

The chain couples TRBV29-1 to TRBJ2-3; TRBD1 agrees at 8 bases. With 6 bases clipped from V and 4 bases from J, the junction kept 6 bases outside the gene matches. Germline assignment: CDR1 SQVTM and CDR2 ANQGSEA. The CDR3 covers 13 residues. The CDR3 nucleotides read TGCAGCGTACCAGGGGGCAAGGCAGATACGCAGTATTTT. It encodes CSVPGGKADTQYF.

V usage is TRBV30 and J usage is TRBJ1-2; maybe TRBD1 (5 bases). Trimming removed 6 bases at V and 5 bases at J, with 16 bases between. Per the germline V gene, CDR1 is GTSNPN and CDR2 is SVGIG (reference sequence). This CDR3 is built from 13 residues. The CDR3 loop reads CACKTGTDYGYTF. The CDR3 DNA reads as TGTGCCTGTAAAACCGGGACTGATTATGGCTACACCTTC.

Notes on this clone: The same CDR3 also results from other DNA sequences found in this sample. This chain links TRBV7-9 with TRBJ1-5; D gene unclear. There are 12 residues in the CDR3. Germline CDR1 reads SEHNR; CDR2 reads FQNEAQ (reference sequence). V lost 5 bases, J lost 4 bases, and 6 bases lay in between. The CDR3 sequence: CASSLGNQPQHF. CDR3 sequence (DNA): TGTGCCAGCAGCCTGGGAAATCAGCCCCAGCATTTT.

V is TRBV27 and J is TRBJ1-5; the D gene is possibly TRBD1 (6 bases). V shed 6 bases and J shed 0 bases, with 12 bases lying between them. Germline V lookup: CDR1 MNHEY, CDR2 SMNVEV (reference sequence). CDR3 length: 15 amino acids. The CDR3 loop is CASRPDRYSNQPQHF. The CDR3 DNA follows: TGTGCCAGCAGACCTGACAGGTATAGCAATCAGCCCCAGCATTTT.

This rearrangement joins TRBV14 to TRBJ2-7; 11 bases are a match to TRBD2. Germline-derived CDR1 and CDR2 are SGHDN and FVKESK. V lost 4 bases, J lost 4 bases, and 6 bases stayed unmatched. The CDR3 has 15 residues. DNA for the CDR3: TGTGCCAGCAGCCCGTTAGCGGGGGGGCCATACGAGCAGTACTTC. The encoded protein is CASSPLAGGPYEQYF.

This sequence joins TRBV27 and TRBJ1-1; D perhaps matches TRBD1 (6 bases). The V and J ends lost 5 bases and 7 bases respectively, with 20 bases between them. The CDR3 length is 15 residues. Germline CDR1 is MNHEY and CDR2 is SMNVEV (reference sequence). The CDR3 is CASSLGTGGEGEAFF. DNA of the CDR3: TGTGCCAGCAGTCTCGGAACGGGGGGCGAGGGTGAAGCTTTCTTT.

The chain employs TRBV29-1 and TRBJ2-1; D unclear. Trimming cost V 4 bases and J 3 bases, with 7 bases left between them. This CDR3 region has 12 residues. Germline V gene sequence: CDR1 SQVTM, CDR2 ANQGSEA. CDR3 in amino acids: CSVGPSYNEQFF. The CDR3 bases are TGCAGCGTTGGACCGAGCTACAATGAGCAGTTCTTC.

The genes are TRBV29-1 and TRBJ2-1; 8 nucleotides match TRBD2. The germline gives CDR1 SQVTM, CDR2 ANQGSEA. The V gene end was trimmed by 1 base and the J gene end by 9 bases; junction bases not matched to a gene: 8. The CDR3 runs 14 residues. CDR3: CSVEVAGGRGEQFF. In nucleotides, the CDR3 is TGCAGCGTTGAAGTGGCGGGGGGCCGGGGTGAGCAGTTCTTC.